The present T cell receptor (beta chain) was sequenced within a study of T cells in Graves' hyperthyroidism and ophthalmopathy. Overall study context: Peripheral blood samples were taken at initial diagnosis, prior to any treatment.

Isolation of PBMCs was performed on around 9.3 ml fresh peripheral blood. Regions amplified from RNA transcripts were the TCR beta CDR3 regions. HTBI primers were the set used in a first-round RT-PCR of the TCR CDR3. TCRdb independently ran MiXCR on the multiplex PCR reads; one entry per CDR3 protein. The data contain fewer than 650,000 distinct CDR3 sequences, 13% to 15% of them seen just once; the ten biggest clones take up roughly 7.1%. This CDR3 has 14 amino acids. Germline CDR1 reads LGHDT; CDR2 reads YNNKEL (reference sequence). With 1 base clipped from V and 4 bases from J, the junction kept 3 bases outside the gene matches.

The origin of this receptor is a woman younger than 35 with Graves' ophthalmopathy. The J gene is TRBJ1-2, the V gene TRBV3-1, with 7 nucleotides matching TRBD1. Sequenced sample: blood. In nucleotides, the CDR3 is TGTGCCAGCAGCCAAGGGACAGGTATCTATGGCTACACCTTC. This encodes CASSQGTGIYGYTF. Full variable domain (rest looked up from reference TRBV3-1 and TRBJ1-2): DTAVSQTPKYLVTQMGNDKSIKCEQNLGHDTMYWYKQDSKKFLKIMFSYNNKELIINETVPNRFSPKSPDKAHLNLHINSLELGDSAVYFCASSQGTGIYGYTFGSGTRLTVV.